The clone carrying this T cell receptor (beta chain) has only one observation. This sample is drawn from a study of blood T cell repertoires in COVID-19. Overall study: Both acute and convalescent COVID-19 samples were obtained from the United States, Italy and Spain.

Study processing details: Reference gene primers were amplified, and this amplification served to estimate nucleated cell counts. Produced via immunoSEQ multiplex PCR; TCRdb's table is partial and in-frame only. V, J and clone size reflect that table, while D and trimming were determined from the DNA. Found here are about 250,000 clones, about nine tenths of them singletons; the top ten hold around 6.6%. Trimming cost V 1 base and J 4 bases; bases outside gene matches: 3. The germline CDR1 and CDR2 sequences are SGHNT and YYREEE (reference sequence). The CDR3 length is 15 residues. Seattle's enrolled individuals joined amid active infection and were then monitored longitudinally.

This receptor was identified in a woman aged 30 to 39 with COVID-19, enrolled during active disease. The chain uses TRBV5-4 and TRBJ2-3; the match to TRBD2 covers 10 bases. Input material: peripheral blood. The CDR3 DNA reads as TGTGCCAGCAGCTTGAGCGGGGGGGCCTCAGATACGCAGTATTTT. As protein: CASSLSGGASDTQYF.